One T cell receptor beta chain is described in this entry. Only a few counts were recorded for this clonotype. Its cognate antigen has yet to be identified. Within one base of it there is no much larger clone, and no base qualities were kept. The TCR beta CDR3 regions were amplified from RNA transcripts. The TCR CDR3 was subjected to a first round of RT-PCR using the HTBI primer set and the Qiagen OneStep RT-PCR kit. Libraries were constructed in a second round of multiplex PCR, after which size selection and purification were carried out. Libraries were sequenced paired-end with 100 bp reads on an Illumina HiSeq2000. In the paper's pipeline: SOAPnuke was used to process the raw data, throwing out any read that contained adapters or uncalled bases, had a mean Phred below 15, or lacked an exact constant-primer or identifier match. COPE v1.2.5 was used to merge the high-quality paired reads, and each unique nucleotide sequence was defined as a clonotype. MiTCR v1.1 was used to align clonotypes to the IMGT TRBV, TRBD and TRBJ reference segments. The analysis was restricted to V-J combinations with a frequency above 0.0001, which together covered 99% to 99.2% of the repertoires. The TCS score was defined as F50 (clonal expansion) divided by E x V (chaos), with BLOSUM62-based TCRdist calculated between CDR3 peptides within each V-J. Welch's t-statistics and random forest reduced 500 to 550 V-J features to roughly 13, which were used in a naive Bayes classifier (R e1071). TCRdb handled the public reads itself, with Q25 trimming in fastp and clone calling in MiXCR, and kept productive beta chains. All rows with the same CDR3 protein become a single entry with the most common DNA and genes. TCRdb, not the original authors, processed these V and J calls. The table for this sample lists a few hundred thousand distinct CDR3 sequences; around 14% of them were counted only once. Clones ranked in the top ten supply roughly 8.3% of the sample.

Sequences SGDLS (CDR1) and YYNGEE (CDR2) are obtained from the germline V gene. The CDR3, from cysteine to phenylalanine, totals 15 residues. The DNA shown is the 45-base CDR3, in frame from base 1. V trim: 0 bases; J trim: 8 bases; unmatched bases: 6. This entry comes from a study of T cells in Graves' hyperthyroidism and ophthalmopathy (dated by TCRdb to the late 2010s). Regarding the study in general: Peripheral blood samples were taken at the time of initial diagnosis, prior to any treatment. A discovery cohort of about a hundred patients, 43 with Graves' ophthalmopathy and under 60 with stable Graves' hyperthyroidism, was used to find distinguishing TCR V-J signatures. The 100 discovery patients were divided at random into training and test sets in a 7:3 ratio. TCR Vbeta CDR3 sequencing of 120 to 150 peripheral blood samples (under 45 ophthalmopathy, 75 hyperthyroidism and some 17 progressor patients) is reported in the paper. Thyroid tissue and blood T-cell repertoires from six Graves' hyperthyroidism patients were also compared in the study. Whether ophthalmopathy could be predicted prospectively was tested in an independent validation cohort made up of under 20 hyperthyroidism patients plus 17 patients who later progressed to ophthalmopathy. Once sampling was done, hyperthyroidism patients were given methimazole at a starting dose of 30 mg daily, whereas ophthalmopathy patients were given high-dose intravenous methylprednisolone. Findings and caveats that apply to the study as a whole: Blood samples also contained most of the expanded thyroid clonotypes (frequency above 0.001), which suggests that blood repertoires may reflect thyroid immune responses. In validation, progression to ophthalmopathy was predicted by the model with almost 71% sensitivity and around 76% specificity, a median of approximately 6.5 months before onset. A model built on a 13 V-J signature distinguished ophthalmopathy from stable hyperthyroidism, reaching about 88% sensitivity and approximately 81% specificity in cross-validation and 80%/75% in testing. No statistical method was used to set the sample size in advance, and investigators knew the group allocation.

Graves' hyperthyroidism was defined as stable when no progression to ophthalmopathy occurred over 18 months of follow-up. Hyperthyroidism patients were newly diagnosed, with disease duration under 2 months, and aged 18 to 65 years. Patients with uncontrolled infections, other autoimmune diseases, pregnancy or lactation were excluded. Diagnoses were established on the basis of clinical symptoms, serum thyroxine and TRAb, thyroid ultrasound, and orbital computed tomography. PBMCs were separated from about 10 ml of fresh peripheral blood using Ficoll-Paque density gradient centrifugation. Total RNA was extracted with Trizol reagent, and quality was checked on an Agilent 2100 Bioanalyzer.

Sequencing was carried out using blood. The rearranged segments are TRBV9 and TRBJ1-2, and 11 bases in between align with TRBD1. The clonotype was recovered from a young woman with Graves' hyperthyroidism. The CDR3: CASSVGGQGAGGYTF. In nucleotides, the sequence is TGTGCCAGCAGCGTAGGAGGACAGGGGGCTGGAGGCTACACCTTC.